The present entry profiles one TCR beta chain with its context. This clonotype was detected a few times. Its recognized antigen is unknown. No much larger clone exists at a distance of one base, and base qualities are not known. Unmatched junction bases come to 8, with V trimmed by 4 bases and J by 7 bases. The germline V gene supplies CDR1 SGHDT and CDR2 YYEEEE. Counted from cysteine to phenylalanine, this CDR3 has 15 amino acids. Only the CDR3 portion is preserved as DNA: 45 bases, with reading frame beginning at the first base. The data were taken from a study of blood T cells in healthy people across ages (dated by TCRdb to 2014 to 2015). Regarding the complete study: In model experiments, template switching captured roughly one uniquely barcoded TCR beta cDNA molecule for every two T cells. To avoid experimental bias, donors of different ages were spread randomly across the sequencing lanes. The donors were divided into four age groups: young (average about 15 years), middle-aged (approximately 42), aged (approximately 59) and long-lived (around 87). To track age-related changes in TCR beta repertoire diversity, the study relied on deep sequencing normalized with unique cDNA molecular identifiers. The study analyzed two additional independent replicas of 1 million unique cDNA reads from the same blood draw for two donors, one aged 18 to 30 and one aged 80 or older.

The method behind the library was 5' RACE. The sequencer listed for this sample is Illumina HiSeq 2500. A second PCR of roughly 6 to 12 cycles was run with a J-beta primer mix and a sample-barcoded 5' primer. A template-switch 5' adaptor carrying 12 random nucleotides introduced a unique molecular identifier onto each TCR beta cDNA molecule. Each sample yielded at least 3 million CDR3-containing paired-end reads. First-strand cDNA synthesis was performed from all RNA using the Mint cDNA synthesis kit, with priming by a TRBC-specific oligonucleotide. Following uracil-DNA glycosylase treatment, a first 18-cycle PCR with universal primers M1SS and BC2_uni_R was performed on all cDNA. In the authors' own workflow: Each sample was normalized by randomly selecting 1 million high-quality reads, each carrying a distinct molecular identifier. Reads sharing molecular identifiers were discarded rather than binned into consensus sequences. MiTCR, set to a Q25 quality threshold and the strictest error-elimination algorithm, was used for CDR3 identification, clonotype clustering and error correction. Lower-bound total TCR beta diversity was estimated with a nonparametric unseen species model using Euler transformation. TCRdb itself trimmed the public reads at Q25 with fastp, ran MiXCR and retained productive beta chains. Entries that share a CDR3 protein sequence are merged under the most common genes and DNA. The V and J calls and clone size come from TCRdb's table, not from the authors' own analysis. The table for this sample lists about 1.5 million distinct CDR3 sequences; approximately 43% of them were counted only once. The biggest ten clones account for 4% of the sample.

Donors were 39 systemically healthy Caucasian individuals from Russia aged roughly 6 to 90 years. Roughly 9.5 milliliters of peripheral blood were drawn from each donor into EDTA-treated Vacutainer tubes. PBMCs were isolated by Ficoll-Paque density-gradient centrifugation, with at least 6.5 million obtained per sample. Total RNA was extracted from PBMCs with Trizol reagent, with at least 6 micrograms obtained per sample. The percentages of naive CD45RAhigh/CD27high T cells were determined by flow cytometry on a PBMC aliquot from every donor. Broad study findings and their caveats: There was a strong correlation between observed TCR beta diversity and the percentage of naive T cells measured by flow cytometry. As age increased, observed TCR beta diversity per million T cells dropped in a roughly linear way, and a significant reduction was already evident by age 40. Estimates of total diversity from one million sequenced T cells were regarded as lower bounds and underestimates. Because the CMV infection status of the donors was unknown, age-related changes in expanded clonotypes may potentially have been confounded. Because profiling used bulk unsorted PBMCs, naive and antigen-experienced compartments could not be compared conclusively. Compared with the aged group, the long-lived group had more naive CD4+ T cells, fewer expanded clones and increased TCR diversity, suggesting age selection.

The sample taken for sequencing was blood. The clonotype originates from a young woman in good health. The V and J genes are TRBV5-6 and TRBJ1-2, with 12 junctional bases fitting TRBD1. The CDR3 protein is CASSTAGTGGLGYTF. In nucleotide form, the sequence is TGTGCCAGCAGCACCGCCGGGACAGGGGGCCTTGGCTACACCTTC.